This entry lists 9 T cell receptor beta chains sequenced from one sample in a study of blood T cell repertoires in COVID-19. TCRdb's copy holds only in-frame clones and misses some; the assay was immunoSEQ multiplex PCR. The table lists 200,000 to 300,000 clones, almost 90% of them singletons. Sequenced: peripheral blood. These TCRs come from an older man with acute or convalescent COVID-19.

The rearrangement uses TRBV7-9 and TRBJ2-3, with D unresolved. Germline CDR1 and CDR2: SEHNR and FQNEAQ (reference sequence). V gave up 1 base and J gave up 3 bases, with 17 bases separating them. The CDR3 runs to 17 residues. The CDR3 reads CASSLGIVNTQTDTQYF. In DNA, the CDR3 is TGTGCCAGCAGCTTAGGTATTGTGAACACCCAAACAGATACGCAGTATTTT.

This CDR3 reads CASSRDRVIGYGYTF. The CDR3 DNA reads as TGTGCCAGCAGTCGAGACAGGGTGATAGGCTATGGCTACACCTTC. The gene calls are TRBV28 and TRBJ1-2, with 7 nucleotides matching TRBD1. V was clipped by 5 bases and J by 4 bases; unmatched bases: 10. Germline V CDR1 and CDR2: MDHEN, SYDVKM. CDR3 size: 15 residues.

The chain employs TRBV7-2 and TRBJ2-7; 8 bases map to TRBD2. The CDR3 is 14 amino acids. The ends lost 8 bases at V and 1 base at J; junction bases unmatched: 7. Germline V CDR1 and CDR2: SGHTA, FQGNSA. CDR3 protein: CASRAGGVSYEQYF. The CDR3 bases are TGTGCCAGCCGGGCGGGGGGAGTATCCTACGAGCAGTACTTC. Full variable domain (missing parts from reference TRBV7-2 and TRBJ2-7): GAGVSQSPSNKVTEKGKDVELRCDPISGHTALYWYRQSLGQGLEFLIYFQGNSAPDKSGLPSDRFSAERTGGSVSTLTIQRTQQEDSAVYLCASRAGGVSYEQYFGPGTRLTVT.

The V gene is TRBV7-9, the J gene TRBJ1-2; 11 bases match TRBD1. This CDR3 comprises 16 residues. Germline V gene data show CDR1 as SEHNR and CDR2 as FQNEAQ (reference sequence). V dropped 5 bases and J dropped 4; count of bases not matched to a gene: 9. CDR3 region: CASSPRDRGNRYGYTF. CDR3 coding DNA: TGTGCCAGCAGCCCTCGGGACAGGGGGAATCGCTATGGCTACACCTTC.

The rearrangement uses TRBV19 and TRBJ1-1; 7 bases line up with TRBD1. Unmatched junction bases numbered 5, after V lost 5 bases and J lost 2 bases. The V gene's germline CDR1 is LNHDA and CDR2 SQIVND (reference sequence). The CDR3 loop spans 14 amino acids. The CDR3 loop reads CASSPGTANTEAFF. The CDR3 DNA is TGTGCCAGTAGTCCCGGGACAGCAAACACTGAAGCTTTCTTT.

Comments on this clone: This CDR3 is also generated by other DNA sequences in the sample. The genes are TRBV6-5 and TRBJ1-2; D is ambiguous. V was pared by 2 bases and J by 2 bases, with 6 bases between. From germline, CDR1 is MNHEY and CDR2 SVGAGI. The CDR3 extends over 13 amino acids. CDR3 in DNA: TGTGCCAGCAGTTACGGGCAGAACTATGGCTACACCTTC. As protein: CASSYGQNYGYTF.

The chain employs TRBV3-1 (or the pseudogene TRBV3-2) and TRBJ1-3; D gene uncertain. The V and J ends lost 3 bases and 2 bases respectively, with 11 bases between them. Germline CDR1 reads LGHDT; CDR2 reads YNNKEL (reference sequence). This CDR3 has 15 residues. CDR3 DNA sequence: TGTGCCAGCAGCCAGCCCGGGAGGGCTGGAAACACCATATATTTT. Translated: CASSQPGRAGNTIYF.

J is TRBJ1-3 and V is TRBV19, with TRBD1 matching over 7 bases. The germline CDR1 and CDR2 sequences are LNHDA and SQIVND (reference sequence). V lost 7 bases and J lost 6; bases outside the gene matches: 9. The CDR3 loop spans 14 amino acids. The CDR3 protein is CASTLQGNENTIYF. DNA of the CDR3: TGTGCCAGTACCTTACAGGGGAATGAAAACACCATATATTTT.

V is TRBV9 and J is TRBJ2-6, with no clear D. V was pared by 4 bases and J by 2 bases, with 22 bases between. In germline, CDR1 is SGDLS, CDR2 YYNGEE. CDR3 length: 19 amino acids. CDR3 amino acids: CASSPSGGSSFAGANVLTF. In DNA, the CDR3 is TGTGCCAGCAGCCCTAGTGGCGGATCTTCTTTTGCTGGGGCCAACGTCCTGACTTTC.